The clone carrying this T cell receptor (beta chain) has just a few counts. Its specificity is not known. This entry is derived from a study of memory CD4+ T cells and cytomegalovirus serostatus. The sort gate was single viable CD3+CD4+CD8-CD45RO+ cells for memory CD4+ T cells. Here immunoSEQ multiplex PCR was the method, and the copy in TCRdb shows in-frame clones only, minus some. The sample consists of about 100,000 clones, over 70% of them appearing once. Findings and caveats of the study: CMV serostatus prediction reached median AUC 0.95, or 0.91 with US-trained model.

The CDR3 has 12 residues. From germline, CDR1 is SGHNT and CDR2 YYREEE (reference sequence). V lost 3 bases, J lost 8 bases, and 4 bases stayed unmatched. This clonotype was obtained from an adult in good health and CMV-seropositive. The chain recombines TRBV5-4 with TRBJ1-2, with 7 bases matching TRBD1. Sequenced material: memory CD4+ T cells from blood. The CDR3 nucleotides are TGTGCCAGCAGCTCTGACAGGGAGGGCTACACCTTC. Protein sequence: CASSSDREGYTF.